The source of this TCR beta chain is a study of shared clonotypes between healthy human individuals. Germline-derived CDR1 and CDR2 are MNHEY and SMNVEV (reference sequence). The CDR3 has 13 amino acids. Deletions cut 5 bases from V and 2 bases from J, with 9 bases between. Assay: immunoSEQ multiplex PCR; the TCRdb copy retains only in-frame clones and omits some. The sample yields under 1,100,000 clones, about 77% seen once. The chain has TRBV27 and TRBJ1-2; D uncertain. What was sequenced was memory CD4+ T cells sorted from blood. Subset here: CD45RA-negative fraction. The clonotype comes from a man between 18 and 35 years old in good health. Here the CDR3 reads CASSRMGNYGYTF. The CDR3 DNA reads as TGTGCCAGCAGTCGGATGGGGAACTATGGCTACACCTTC.